This T cell receptor beta chain was profiled in a study of blood T cell repertoires in COVID-19. The V gene's germline CDR1 is MDHEN and CDR2 SYDVKM. The CDR3 covers 16 residues. With 8 bases removed from V and 6 bases from J, the gap between germline ends came to 23 bases. This table comes from immunoSEQ multiplex PCR, and its TCRdb copy is limited to in-frame clones, with some not included. This table has some 220,000 clones, 83% appearing once. J is TRBJ2-1 and V is TRBV28; TRBD2 might be the D (5 bases). Specimen: peripheral blood. The sequence was collected from a human donor in a cohort sampled during active COVID-19. The CDR3 loop reads CASAPMRGRGGNEQFF. CDR3 bases: TGTGCCAGCGCCCCTATGAGAGGGCGCGGAGGCAATGAGCAGTTCTTC.